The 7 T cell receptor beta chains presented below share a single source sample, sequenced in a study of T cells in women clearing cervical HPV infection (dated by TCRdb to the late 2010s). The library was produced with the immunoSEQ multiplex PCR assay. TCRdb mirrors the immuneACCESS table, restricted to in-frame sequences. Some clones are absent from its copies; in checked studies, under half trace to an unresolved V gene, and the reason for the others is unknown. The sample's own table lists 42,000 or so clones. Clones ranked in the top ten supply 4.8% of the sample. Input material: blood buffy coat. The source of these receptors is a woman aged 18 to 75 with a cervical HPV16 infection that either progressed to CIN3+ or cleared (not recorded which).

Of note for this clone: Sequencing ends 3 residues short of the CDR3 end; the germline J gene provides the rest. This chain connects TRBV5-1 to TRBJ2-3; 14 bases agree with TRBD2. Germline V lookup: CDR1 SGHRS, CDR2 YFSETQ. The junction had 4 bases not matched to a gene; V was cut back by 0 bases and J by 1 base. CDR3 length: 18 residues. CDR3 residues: CASSLAGTSGGRTDTQYF. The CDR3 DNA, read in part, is TGCGCCAGCAGCTTGGCCGGGACTAGCGGGGGCCGCACAGATACG.

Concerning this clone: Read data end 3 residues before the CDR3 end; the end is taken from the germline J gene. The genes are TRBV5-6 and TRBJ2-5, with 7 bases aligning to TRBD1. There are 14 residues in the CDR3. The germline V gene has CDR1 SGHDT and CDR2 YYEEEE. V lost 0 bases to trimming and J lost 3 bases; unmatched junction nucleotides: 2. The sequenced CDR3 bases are TGTGCCAGCAGCTTGGAACAGGGGAAAGAGACC. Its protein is CASSLEQGKET. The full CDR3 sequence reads CASSLEQGKETQYF.

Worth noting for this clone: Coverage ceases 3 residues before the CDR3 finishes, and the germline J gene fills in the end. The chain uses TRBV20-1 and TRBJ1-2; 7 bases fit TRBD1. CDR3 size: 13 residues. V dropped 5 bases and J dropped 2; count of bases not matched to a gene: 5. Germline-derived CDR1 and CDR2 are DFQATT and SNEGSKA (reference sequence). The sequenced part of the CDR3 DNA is TGCAGTGCTGGAGGACAGGCGAACTATGGC. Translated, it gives CSAGGQANYG. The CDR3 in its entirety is CSAGGQANYGYTF.

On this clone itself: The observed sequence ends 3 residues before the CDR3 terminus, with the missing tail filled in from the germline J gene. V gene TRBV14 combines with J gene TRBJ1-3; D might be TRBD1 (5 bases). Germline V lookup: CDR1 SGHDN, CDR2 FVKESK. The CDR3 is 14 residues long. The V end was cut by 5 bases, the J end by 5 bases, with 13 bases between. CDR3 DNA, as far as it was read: TGTGCCAGCAGCAACTACGGGGGGAGAAACACC. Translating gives CASSNYGGRNT. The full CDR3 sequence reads CASSNYGGRNTIYF.

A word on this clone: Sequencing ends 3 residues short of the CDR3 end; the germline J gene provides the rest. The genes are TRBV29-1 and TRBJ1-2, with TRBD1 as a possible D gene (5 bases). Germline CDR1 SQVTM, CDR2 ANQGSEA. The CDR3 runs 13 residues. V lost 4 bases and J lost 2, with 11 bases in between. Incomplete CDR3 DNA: TGCAGCGTTGTCCCAGCAGGGAACTATGGC. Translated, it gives CSVVPAGNYG. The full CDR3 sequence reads CSVVPAGNYGYTF.

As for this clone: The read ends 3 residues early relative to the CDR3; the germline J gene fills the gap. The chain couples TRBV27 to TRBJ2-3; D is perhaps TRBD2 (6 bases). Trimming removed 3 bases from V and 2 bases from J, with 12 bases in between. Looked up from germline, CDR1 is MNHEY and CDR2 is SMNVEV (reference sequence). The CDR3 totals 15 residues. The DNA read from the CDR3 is TGTGCCAGCAGTTTTCGGGGCGGGGACACAGATACG. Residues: CASSFRGGDTDT. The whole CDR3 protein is CASSFRGGDTDTQYF.

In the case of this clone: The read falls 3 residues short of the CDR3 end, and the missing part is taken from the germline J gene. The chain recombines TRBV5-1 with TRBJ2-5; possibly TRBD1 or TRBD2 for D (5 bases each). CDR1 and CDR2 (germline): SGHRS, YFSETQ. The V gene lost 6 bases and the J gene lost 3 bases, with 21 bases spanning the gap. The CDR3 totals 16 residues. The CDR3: CASNLEGSMSKETQYF. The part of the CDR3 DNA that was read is TGCGCCAGCAACCTAGAGGGGTCCATGTCCAAAGAGACC.